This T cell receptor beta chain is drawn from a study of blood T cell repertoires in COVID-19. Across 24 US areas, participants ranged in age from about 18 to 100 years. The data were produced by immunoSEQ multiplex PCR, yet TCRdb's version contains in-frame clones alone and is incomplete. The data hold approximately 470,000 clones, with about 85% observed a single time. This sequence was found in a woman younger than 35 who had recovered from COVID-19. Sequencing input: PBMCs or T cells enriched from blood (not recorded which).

CDR3 amino acids: CASSLQGGTGNTIYF. For the CDR3, the DNA is TGTGCCAGCAGTCTCCAGGGGGGAACTGGAAACACCATATATTTT. The V call is TRBV11-2, the J call TRBJ1-3; 7 positions match TRBD1. Trimming took 6 bases from V and 2 from J; bases not matched to a gene: 7. CDR1 and CDR2 (germline): SGHAT, FQNNGV. The CDR3 length is 15 residues.